This T cell receptor (beta chain) was documented in a study of cytomegalovirus exposure and HLA in healthy donors. Across the whole study: Tens of millions of unique TCRs from HLA-typed donors made up an early data release.

As to this clone: Its target is not known.

This CDR3 comprises 11 residues. Germline V gene lookup returns CDR1 SGHVS and CDR2 FQNEAQ. With 5 bases removed from V and 3 bases from J, the gap between germline ends came to 4 bases. Study-level results: The investigators catalogued 150 to 200 TCR beta chains as cytomegalovirus-associated. An analysis was carried out at a later point. It showed that HLA-associated TCR beta chains were more clonally expanded than equally common non-associated chains.

Both 60 Vbeta primers and 13 Jbeta primers went into the PCR. Data came from immunoSEQ multiplex PCR; TCRdb stores just in-frame clones and leaves some out. The sample has under 150,000 clones; around 81% are singletons. The chain links TRBV7-8 to TRBJ1-2; D gene ambiguous. The origin of this receptor is a male donor in good health and CMV-seronegative. Sequenced input: PBMCs. The CDR3 reads CASSLDYGYTF. For the CDR3, the DNA is TGTGCCAGCAGCCTCGACTATGGCTACACCTTC.